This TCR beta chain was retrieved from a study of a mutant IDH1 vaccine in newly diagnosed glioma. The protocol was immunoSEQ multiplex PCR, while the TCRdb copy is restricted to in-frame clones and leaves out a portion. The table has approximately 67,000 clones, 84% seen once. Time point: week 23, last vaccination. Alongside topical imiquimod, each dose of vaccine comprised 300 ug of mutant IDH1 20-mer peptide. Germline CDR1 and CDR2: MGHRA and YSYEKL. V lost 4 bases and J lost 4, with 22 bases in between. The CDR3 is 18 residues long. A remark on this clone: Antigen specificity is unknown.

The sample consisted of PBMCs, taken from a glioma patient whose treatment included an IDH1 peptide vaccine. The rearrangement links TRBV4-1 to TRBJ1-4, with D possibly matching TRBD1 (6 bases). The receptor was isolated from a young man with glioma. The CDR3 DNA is TGCGCCAGCAGCCCTCGGGGTGCGCCCCAGGGGAATAATGAAAAACTGTTTTTT. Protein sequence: CASSPRGAPQGNNEKLFF.